This T cell receptor beta chain comes out of a study of neoadjuvant anti-PD-1 for oral cavity cancer. Turning to the study itself: Around day 43, patients without progression received a fourth nivolumab dose before surgery. Study-level findings and limits: TCR analyses covered only a few patients per response group.

Using immunoSEQ multiplex PCR, the repertoire was profiled, and TCRdb retains in-frame clones only, with some absent. The sample has 16,000 or so clones; around 62% are singletons. Stage II-IVA oral cavity squamous cell carcinoma was new and untreated by systemic or radiation therapy. Blood cells were analyzed directly, without culture or expansion. V gave up 4 bases and J gave up 5 bases; unmatched junction bases: 8. There are 17 residues in the CDR3. Germline-derived CDR1 and CDR2 are MGHRA and YSYEKL. Concerning this clone: The antigen is undetermined.

The sequence was obtained from a person between 40 and 85 years old with oral cavity squamous cell carcinoma. The chain recombines TRBV4-1 with TRBJ2-1; 13 bases are shared with TRBD2. Source: PBMCs, taken before nivolumab (anti-PD-1) treatment. The CDR3 DNA is TGCGCCAGCAGCCCAGCCCAGGGACTAGCGGGAAACAATGAGCAGTTCTTC. Amino acid sequence: CASSPAQGLAGNNEQFF.